This section outlines one TCR beta chain sequence together with its context. Its specificity is unknown. This sample is drawn from a study of cytomegalovirus exposure and HLA in healthy donors. At the level of the study: Earlier results showed approximately 110 million unique TCR beta sequences derived from some 190 million T cells.

General study points: Highest at DRB1 and lowest at HLA-C, TCR association rates differed among HLA loci in a later analysis. Diagnosis of cytomegalovirus status made by the classifier reportedly showed high specificity and sensitivity.

The CDR3 consists of 13 residues. The PCR had 60 Vbeta and 13 Jbeta primers. Generated by immunoSEQ multiplex PCR, the TCRdb table keeps only in-frame clones and is missing some. Of about 100,000 clones listed, 65% to 80% are singletons. This clonotype was sampled from a woman aged 40 to 50 in good health and CMV-seronegative. The genes are TRBV12-2 and TRBJ2-7; the D call of TRBD1 is as the table states it, not checked on the DNA. TRBV12-2 is a listed pseudogene. Material: PBMCs. In DNA form, the CDR3 reads TGTGCAAGTCGCTTAGCGGCCAACTACGAGCAGTACTTC. It codes for CASRLAANYEQYF.